What follows are 24 T cell receptor beta chains derived from one specimen sequenced in a study of OX40 agonist ivuxolimab in advanced cancers. The assay was immunoSEQ multiplex PCR, and TCRdb's table has in-frame clones only and misses some. The sample has some 100,000 clones; 70% to 90% are singletons. The sequencing here drew on CD4+ or CD8+ T cells sorted from blood, taken in a trial of the OX40 agonist ivuxolimab. These TCRs come from an adult with an advanced solid tumor such as melanoma, head and neck, liver or kidney cancer.

The chain recombines TRBV6-6 with TRBJ1-3; D gene uncertain. V dropped 6 bases and J dropped 4 bases, with 10 bases sitting between them. In germline, CDR1 is MNHNY, CDR2 SVGAGI (reference sequence). CDR3 length: 13 residues. CDR3 DNA: TGTGCCAGCAGCAGCACGATGGGAAACACCATATATTTT. This codes for CASSSTMGNTIYF.

This chain joins TRBV2 and TRBJ2-7; 9 bases align to TRBD1. V gave up 5 bases and J gave up 6 bases; unmatched junction bases: 11. In germline, CDR1 is SNHLY, CDR2 FYNNEI. The CDR3 runs to 15 residues. The CDR3 loop reads CASSFTGTGTSEQYF. The CDR3 coding sequence is TGTGCCAGCAGTTTCACCGGGACAGGGACGTCCGAGCAGTACTTC.

The chain recombines TRBV29-1 with TRBJ2-7; 10 bases align to TRBD1. In germline, CDR1 is SQVTM, CDR2 ANQGSEA. After removal of 5 bases from V and 0 bases from J, the junction contained 4 bases not matched to a gene. This CDR3 spans 14 amino acids. CDR3 in amino acids: CSVQGQGSSYEQYF. As DNA, the CDR3 is TGCAGCGTTCAGGGACAGGGGAGCTCCTACGAGCAGTACTTC.

The V gene is TRBV4-3, the J gene TRBJ1-4; 10 bases are shared with TRBD1. The CDR3 is made up of 15 amino acids. Germline loops: CDR1 LGHNA, CDR2 YSLEER. Losses at the gene ends were 3 bases for V and 6 bases for J; bases not matched to a gene: 4. In DNA form, the CDR3 reads TGCGCCAGCAGCCAGGAGACAGGGGGCTATGAAAAACTGTTTTTT. Its protein product is CASSQETGGYEKLFF.

This rearrangement joins TRBV29-1 to TRBJ2-3, with TRBD2 matching 12 bases. CDR3 length equals 13 residues. Germline CDR1 and CDR2: SQVTM and ANQGSEA. V gave up 8 bases and J gave up 3 bases; unmatched junction bases: 3. The CDR3 DNA reads TGCAGCATCGGGACTAGCGGGACAGATACGCAGTATTTT. Encoded protein: CSIGTSGTDTQYF.

This clone was found once. The rearrangement links TRBV5-1 to TRBJ2-3; 13 bases line up with TRBD2. Trimming took 4 bases from V and 4 from J; bases not matched to a gene: 12. There are 18 residues in the CDR3. From germline, CDR1 is SGHRS and CDR2 YFSETQ. DNA for the CDR3: TGCGCCAGCAGCCGCGGGGGGTCAACTAGCGGGAGGGCAGATACGCAGTATTTT. Translating gives CASSRGGSTSGRADTQYF.

The chain is built from TRBV18 and TRBJ1-5; 11 nucleotides match TRBD1. Germline loops: CDR1 KGHSH, CDR2 LQKENI. V lost 4 bases and J lost 4; bases outside the gene matches: 6. The CDR3 extends over 16 amino acids. The CDR3 region is CASSRPGQGGNQPQHF. In nucleotides, the CDR3 is TGTGCCAGCTCACGACCGGGACAGGGGGGGAATCAGCCCCAGCATTTT.

This chain joins TRBV19 and TRBJ1-5, with 7 bases that match TRBD1. V shed 8 bases and J 6 bases; nucleotides not matched to a gene: 10. The germline CDR1 and CDR2 sequences are LNHDA and SQIVND (reference sequence). The length of the CDR3 is 14 residues. The CDR3: CASWAGGLVQPQHF. DNA for the CDR3: TGTGCCAGTTGGGCAGGGGGTCTGGTTCAGCCCCAGCATTTT.

The chain uses TRBV28 and TRBJ2-1; D is unresolved. From germline, CDR1 is MDHEN and CDR2 SYDVKM. The CDR3 is made up of 12 amino acids. V was trimmed by 0 bases and J by 13 bases, leaving 10 bases between them. The DNA of the CDR3 is TGTGCCAGCAGTTTATGGAGGAGCCTTCAGTTCTTC. This gives the protein CASSLWRSLQFF.

The V call is TRBV2, the J call TRBJ1-1; D is unclear. The CDR3 sequence is 13 residues long. Germline V lookup: CDR1 SNHLY, CDR2 FYNNEI. V lost 8 bases and J 5 bases, leaving 15 bases between the germline ends. As DNA, the CDR3 is TGTGCCAGCGTGAGGGCGACGCGGACTGAAGCTTTCTTT. Protein: CASVRATRTEAFF.

The rearrangement joins TRBV10-3 to TRBJ2-1, with 11 bases identical to TRBD2. The J segment lost 8 bases and the V segment lost 8 bases, leaving 17 bases of the junction unmatched. The germline gives CDR1 ENHRY, CDR2 SYGVKD. The CDR3 totals 17 residues. CDR3 amino acids: CAIGTVVAGGLFYEQFF. The CDR3 DNA sequence: TGTGCCATCGGAACGGTGGTAGCGGGGGGGCTCTTCTATGAGCAGTTCTTC.

The gene calls are TRBV19 and TRBJ1-5, with D perhaps matching TRBD1 (5 bases). The CDR3 runs to 14 residues. V was trimmed by 9 bases and J by 9 bases, leaving 21 bases between them. The germline gives CDR1 LNHDA, CDR2 SQIVND (reference sequence). CDR3 amino acids: CASQEGQGRMPQHF. In DNA, the CDR3 is TGTGCCAGCCAAGAAGGGCAGGGCCGTATGCCCCAGCATTTT.

V is TRBV28 and J is TRBJ1-3; TRBD1 matches at 10 bases. The junction had 7 bases not matched to a gene; V was cut back by 6 bases and J by 2 bases. This CDR3 region has 16 residues. Germline V gene lookup returns CDR1 MDHEN and CDR2 SYDVKM. The CDR3 loop reads CASRSYGTGAGNTIYF. DNA of the CDR3: TGTGCCAGCAGGTCTTACGGGACAGGGGCTGGAAACACCATATATTTT.

The V call is TRBV19, the J call TRBJ2-2; D tentatively fits TRBD1 or TRBD2 (5 bases each). The V gene lost 3 bases and the J gene lost 3 bases, with 11 bases spanning the gap. Germline V lookup: CDR1 LNHDA, CDR2 SQIVND (reference sequence). The CDR3 length is 15 residues. CDR3 coding DNA: TGTGCCAGTAGTATTAAGGGGACGCACACCGGGGAGCTGTTTTTT. Translation: CASSIKGTHTGELFF. Full variable domain (outside the CDR3, taken from reference TRBV19 and TRBJ2-2): DGGITQSPKYLFRKEGQNVTLSCEQNLNHDAMYWYRQDPGQGLRLIYYSQIVNDFQKGDIAEGYSVSREKKESFPLTVTSAQKNPTAFYLCASSIKGTHTGELFFGEGSRLTVL.

The chain employs TRBV7-9 and TRBJ2-2, with D unclear. Between the trimmed V and J ends, which lost 5 bases and 3 bases, there was a span of 7 bases. There are 13 residues in the CDR3. Germline loops: CDR1 SEHNR, CDR2 FQNEAQ (reference sequence). DNA for the CDR3: TGTGCCAGCAGCCTGTTTGACACCGGGGAGCTGTTTTTT. This sequence encodes CASSLFDTGELFF. The complete variable domain, with remaining parts taken from reference TRBV7-9 and TRBJ2-2, reads DTGVSQNPRHKITKRGQNVTFRCDPISEHNRLYWYRQTLGQGPEFLTYFQNEAQLEKSRLLSDRFSAERPKGSFSTLEIQRTEQGDSAMYLCASSLFDTGELFFGEGSRLTVL.

This rearrangement joins TRBV28 to TRBJ1-2; no reliable D call. With 8 bases removed from V and 4 bases from J, the gap between germline ends came to 14 bases. The CDR3 length is 13 residues. From germline, CDR1 is MDHEN and CDR2 SYDVKM. The CDR3 reads CASGFVLTYGYTF. The CDR3 nucleotides read TGTGCCAGCGGGTTCGTCCTCACCTATGGCTACACCTTC.

The genes are TRBV7-9 and TRBJ1-5; 10 bases fit TRBD1. Per germline, CDR1 SEHNR and CDR2 FQNEAQ (reference sequence). The ends lost 6 bases at V and 3 bases at J; junction bases unmatched: 5. The length of the CDR3 is 15 residues. The CDR3 region has the DNA TGTGCCAGCAGTGGGACAGGGGCTTACAATCAGCCCCAGCATTTT. Translation gives CASSGTGAYNQPQHF.

In nucleotides, the CDR3 is TGTGCCAGCAGCTTCAGGGGCGGCTACACCTTC. As protein: CASSFRGGYTF. This chain joins TRBV11-3 and TRBJ1-2; TRBD1 might be the D (6 bases). The CDR3 loop spans 11 amino acids. Germline V CDR1 and CDR2: SGHNT, YENEEA. Trimming left V 3 bases short and J 8 bases short, with 7 bases between.

The J gene is TRBJ1-5, the V gene TRBV6-4, with D possibly TRBD1 on 5 matching bases. The CDR3 runs to 14 residues. Per germline, CDR1 MRHNA and CDR2 SNTAGT. V lost 5 bases, J lost 1 base, and 9 bases lay in between. The CDR3 bases are TGTGCCAGCAGTCCACAGGCAAGCAATCAGCCCCAGCATTTT. Its protein product is CASSPQASNQPQHF.

V is TRBV11-2 and J is TRBJ2-7; 10 bases agree with TRBD1. The V gene end was trimmed by 1 base and the J gene end by 2 bases; junction bases not matched to a gene: 2. The CDR3 has 15 amino acids. The germline V gene has CDR1 SGHAT and CDR2 FQNNGV. CDR3 bases: TGTGCCAGCAGCTTAGGAGACAGGGGGCCCTACGAGCAGTACTTC. This encodes CASSLGDRGPYEQYF.

The gene calls are TRBV11-3 and TRBJ2-2; the match to TRBD2 covers 8 bases. This CDR3 has 15 amino acids. The trim removed 11 bases at V and 1 base at J, leaving 9 bases unmatched. CDR1 and CDR2 from the germline V gene are SGHNT and YENEEA. For the CDR3, the DNA is TGTGCCTCCCGTGCGGCGGGGGGGAACACCGGGGAGCTGTTTTTT. This encodes CASRAAGGNTGELFF. The variable domain in full, completed from reference TRBV11-3 and TRBJ2-2, reads EAGVVQSPRYKIIEKKQPVAFWCNPISGHNTLYWYLQNLGQGPELLIRYENEEAVDDSQLPKDRFSAERLKGVDSTLKIQPAELGDSAVYLCASRAAGGNTGELFFGEGSRLTVL.

The chain recombines TRBV27 with TRBJ2-5; no reliable D call. Germline V gives CDR1 MNHEY, CDR2 SMNVEV (reference sequence). V was trimmed by 2 bases and J by 0 bases, leaving 19 bases between them. The CDR3 runs 18 residues. CDR3 nucleotides: TGTGCCAGCAGTTTAGCCCCCCGCACAGCCCTGTACCAAGAGACCCAGTACTTC. Its protein product is CASSLAPRTALYQETQYF.

V usage is TRBV11-2 and J usage is TRBJ2-5; the match to TRBD2 covers 7 bases. V gave up 4 bases and J gave up 4 bases; unmatched junction bases: 15. Germline V gene sequence: CDR1 SGHAT, CDR2 FQNNGV. CDR3 length: 17 residues. The CDR3 loop is CASSSRRWFGEGETQYF. The CDR3 DNA follows: TGTGCCAGCAGCTCTCGCAGGTGGTTCGGGGAGGGAGAGACCCAGTACTTC.

The rearrangement uses TRBV19 and TRBJ2-5, with 8 bases identical to TRBD2. V lost 5 bases and J lost 3; bases outside the gene matches: 5. Germline V gives CDR1 LNHDA, CDR2 SQIVND (reference sequence). The CDR3 runs 14 residues. CDR3 in DNA: TGTGCCAGTAGTGACGGGGGGGCCGAAGAGACCCAGTACTTC. Protein sequence: CASSDGGAEETQYF.